Presented here are 8 T cell receptor beta chains from one specimen sequenced in a study of blood T cell repertoires in COVID-19. Sequencing used immunoSEQ multiplex PCR; TCRdb keeps in-frame clones, though not all of them. The table lists about 150,000 clones, around 87% of them singletons, with about 2.5% in the top ten. What was sequenced was peripheral blood. The receptors shown here come from a man in his fifties with active COVID-19.

The chain is built from TRBV28 and TRBJ2-7; D might be TRBD2 (6 bases). With 5 bases removed from V and 7 bases from J, the gap between germline ends came to 12 bases. In germline, CDR1 is MDHEN, CDR2 SYDVKM. This CDR3 has 12 amino acids. CDR3 DNA sequence: TGTGCCAGCAGTCCGGGACTTCGAGAGCAGTACTTC. This codes for CASSPGLREQYF.

The chain combines TRBV4-1 with TRBJ1-1; D uncertain. Germline V CDR1 and CDR2: MGHRA, YSYEKL. This CDR3 comprises 15 residues. The V and J ends lost 4 bases and 1 base respectively, with 13 bases between them. CDR3 amino acids: CASSLLGSGNTEAFF. The CDR3 coding sequence is TGCGCCAGCAGCCTCCTTGGTTCAGGGAACACTGAAGCTTTCTTT.

Only a few counts were recorded for this clone. The V call is TRBV18, the J call TRBJ1-5; TRBD1 might be the D (5 bases). V lost 2 bases to trimming and J lost 6 bases, with 14 bases between them. CDR3 length equals 15 residues. Germline V lookup: CDR1 KGHSH, CDR2 LQKENI. CDR3 in amino acids: CASSPGGGRGQPQHF. The CDR3 DNA sequence: TGTGCCAGCTCACCAGGTGGAGGGAGGGGTCAGCCCCAGCATTTT.

This clone appeared a few times. This rearrangement joins TRBV4-1 to TRBJ1-1; 8 positions agree with TRBD1. The CDR3 runs 14 residues. V gave up 6 bases and J gave up 1 base; unmatched junction bases: 4. Germline values: CDR1 MGHRA, CDR2 YSYEKL. The CDR3 coding sequence is TGCGCCAGCAGTAGGGGACAGGAGAACACTGAAGCTTTCTTT. Translated, it gives CASSRGQENTEAFF.

The chain couples TRBV24-1 to TRBJ1-2; 9 nucleotides agree with TRBD1. The trim removed 4 bases at V and 8 bases at J, leaving 4 bases unmatched. There are 13 residues in the CDR3. The germline V gene has CDR1 KGHDR and CDR2 SFDVKD. The CDR3: CATSEGQGSGYTF. For the CDR3, the DNA is TGTGCCACCAGTGAGGGACAGGGAAGCGGCTACACCTTC.

This chain connects TRBV7-3 to TRBJ2-1; 13 nucleotides match TRBD2. Germline assignment: CDR1 SGHTA and CDR2 FQGTGA. This CDR3 has 16 residues. The J segment lost 5 bases and the V segment lost 5 bases, leaving 6 bases of the junction unmatched. In DNA, the CDR3 is TGTGCCAGCAGCCCCCCCGGACTAGCGGGGGACAATGAGCAGTTCTTC. Encoded protein: CASSPPGLAGDNEQFF.

The chain carries TRBV5-4 and TRBJ1-2, with D maybe TRBD1 (6 bases). Germline CDR1 and CDR2: SGHNT and YYREEE (reference sequence). The CDR3 extends over 14 amino acids. V dropped 4 bases and J dropped 7 bases, with 17 bases sitting between them. CDR3 sequence: CASSLPGTRSGYTF. Here the CDR3 DNA reads TGTGCCAGCAGCCTTCCGGGGACAAGGAGTGGCTACACCTTC.

The CDR3 spells CASRTQVNTEAFF. In DNA form, the CDR3 reads TGTGCCAGCAGGACACAGGTGAACACTGAAGCTTTCTTT. The rearrangement uses TRBV7-8 and TRBJ1-1, with D perhaps matching TRBD1 (5 bases). Trimming pared 6 bases from V and 0 bases from J, leaving 8 bases between. There are 13 residues in the CDR3. Germline V gene data show CDR1 as SGHVS and CDR2 as FQNEAQ.